The rows below give T cell receptor beta chains drawn from one sample of a study of blood T cell repertoires in COVID-19. The table came from immunoSEQ multiplex PCR; TCRdb's copy has only in-frame clones and leaves some out. The sample holds about 200,000 clones, 88% seen once. What was sequenced was peripheral blood. The receptors here all came from a man aged 18 to 30 with active or convalescent COVID-19. Each CDR3 is given with its conserved first and last residue. Fields, in order: J gene, V gene, CDR3 protein.

TRBJ1-5,TRBV30,CAWSATNSNQPQHF
TRBJ2-3,TRBV9,CASSVQGEWDTQYF
TRBJ2-2,TRBV15,CATSAGTGFTGELFF
TRBJ1-3,TRBV30,CAWNLGAGNTIYF
TRBJ2-7,TRBV9,CASSVGIGVAGGGYEQYF
TRBJ1-1,TRBV6-6,CASSYGDSQDGRAFF
TRBJ2-7,TRBV18,CASSPSSRREGDEQYF
TRBJ2-2,TRBV6-1,CASSEGAANHAGELFF
TRBJ1-2,TRBV18,CASSPLVTGYGMDGYTF
TRBJ2-5,TRBV12-2,CASRLAPGWETQYF
TRBJ2-2,TRBV19,CASSISGRAGELFF
TRBJ2-2,TRBV7-9,CASSLPYGHSRTGELFF
TRBJ1-2,TRBV5-6,CASSQTRLGGYGYTF
TRBJ2-3,TRBV24-1,CATSDFRTGGRDTQYF
TRBJ2-5,TRBV13,CASSLNREETQYF
TRBJ2-7,TRBV6-1,CASSESFSREQYF
TRBJ2-1,TRBV19,CASSIPHSGPNNEQFF
TRBJ1-2,TRBV7-8,CASSLTSSTSPFYGYTF
TRBJ2-7,TRBV6-1,CASSEGGRASYEQYF
TRBJ1-1,TRBV9,CASTRSTDTLTEAFF
TRBJ2-1,TRBV30,CAWRGGVNPYNEQFF